This T cell receptor (beta chain) was found in a study of blood T cell repertoires in COVID-19 (dated by TCRdb to between 2020 and 2021). For the wider study: Collaborator samples came from the United States, Italy and Spain and covered acute and convalescent phases of COVID-19. HLA class I and class II types, where available, came from metadata supplied by the sample provider rather than from assay-based typing. A de-identified subject ID, COVID-19 status, age in years and sex were almost always included in the sample metadata. The material from the prospective study consisted of cDNA or gDNA derived from T cells, B-cell-depleted T cells, or PBMCs. The samples were drawn from two sources: the first 160 participants of the ongoing ImmuneRACE study, and some 1,300 subjects contributed by 6 global collaborators. The repertoires were made available in a free public database intended to serve as a resource for research on the immune response to SARS-CoV-2. Deeply sampled blood TCRbeta repertoires from subjects exposed to, actively infected with, or recovered from COVID-19 were included in the dataset.

General study outcomes and caveats: Clinical and demographic metadata were provided uncurated, with the amount varying by source and participant.

A second Seattle source provided samples from volunteer blood donors who had recovered from COVID-19. Collaborating institutions collected whole blood in K2EDTA tubes following their own protocols. For TCRbeta analysis, collaborators shipped samples in one of three forms: frozen whole blood, isolated PBMCs, or DNA extracted from either of those sample types. The immunoSEQ Assay, a bias-controlled multiplex PCR, was used to amplify TCRbeta CDR3 regions from genomic DNA. From the authors' description of their analysis: The number of nucleated cells in each sample was estimated by amplification of reference gene primers within the assay. To quantify the absolute abundance of each unique TCRbeta CDR3 rearrangement, sequence reads were collapsed and filtered. For each sample, productive Simpson clonality was calculated as the square root of Simpson's diversity index across productive rearrangements. What TCRdb holds here is the immuneACCESS table cut down to in-frame rearrangements. Part of the clones is not present; checked against another copy, under half of the missing clones reflect an unresolved V gene, and the others are unexplained. V and J calls and clone size are as listed in that table; D and trimming were resolved from the DNA. Counted in this sample were roughly 86,000 clones; 60% to 85% of them appeared once. Of the sample, approximately 9% falls within the top ten clones.

As for this clone: The antigen it recognizes is unknown. Qualities for individual bases were not recorded, and no much larger clone is one base off.

The CDR3, cysteine through phenylalanine, is 17 amino acids long. Solely the CDR3 DNA is kept, with 51 bases framed from the first base. For CDR1 and CDR2, the germline V gene lists LGHNA and YNFKEQ. The junction shows trimming of 0 bases on V and 4 bases on J, plus 15 bases between the germline ends. The specimen sequenced was peripheral blood. The sequence links TRBV4-2 to TRBJ1-4, with the D gene not clear enough to name. This clonotype was sampled from a man aged 45-60 years who had recovered from COVID-19. The CDR3 loop reads CASSQEGEGGFNEKLFF. The bases read TGTGCCAGCAGCCAAGAAGGAGAGGGCGGGTTTAATGAAAAACTGTTTTTT.